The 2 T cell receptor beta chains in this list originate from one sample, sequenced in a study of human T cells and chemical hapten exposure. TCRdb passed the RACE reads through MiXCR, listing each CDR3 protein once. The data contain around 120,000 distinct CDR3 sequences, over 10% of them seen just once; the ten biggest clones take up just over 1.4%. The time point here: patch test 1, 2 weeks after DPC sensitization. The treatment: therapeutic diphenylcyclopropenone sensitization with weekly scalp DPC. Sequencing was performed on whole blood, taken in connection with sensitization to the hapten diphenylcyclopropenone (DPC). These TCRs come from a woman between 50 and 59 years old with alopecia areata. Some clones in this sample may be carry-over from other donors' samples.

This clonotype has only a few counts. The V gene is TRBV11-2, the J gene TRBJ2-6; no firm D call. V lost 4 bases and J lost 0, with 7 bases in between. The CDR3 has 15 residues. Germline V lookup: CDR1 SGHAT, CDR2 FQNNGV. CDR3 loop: CASSYIYSGANVLTF. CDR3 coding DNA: TGTGCCAGCAGCTACATCTACTCTGGGGCCAACGTCCTGACTTTC.

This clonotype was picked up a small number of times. The CDR3 sequence is CATSDAPPGELVGQFF. DNA for the CDR3: TGTGCCACCAGTGATGCCCCACCCGGGGAATTGGTTGGGCAGTTCTTC. The chain carries TRBV24-1 and TRBJ2-1; D possibly corresponds to TRBD2 (5 bases). Germline V lookup: CDR1 KGHDR, CDR2 SFDVKD. The CDR3 loop spans 16 amino acids. V gave up 3 bases and J gave up 12 bases, with 23 bases separating them.